The T cell receptor (beta chain) under discussion was sequenced for a study of T cells after posttransplantation cyclophosphamide. Study-level results: TRB overlap between skin or GI tissue T cells and blood was limited.

Measured with immunoSEQ multiplex PCR; TCRdb has only the in-frame clones, and not every one. Of roughly 3,800 clones listed, 81% were seen once; the top ten hold approximately 18%. Cyclophosphamide on days +3 and +4 followed busulfan-fludarabine conditioning and a marrow graft. Remarks on this clone: What it recognizes is unknown.

The CDR3 extends over 12 amino acids. Trimming shortened V by 4 bases and J by 5 bases, and 12 bases separated the two germline ends. Germline CDR1 and CDR2: SQVTM and ANQGSEA. V gene TRBV29-1 combines with J gene TRBJ2-7; D possibly corresponds to TRBD2 (5 bases). The input for sequencing was PBMCs, taken after an allogeneic stem cell transplant with post-transplant cyclophosphamide. The receptor was isolated from a female patient aged 50-59 years who received an allogeneic stem cell transplant from a related donor, was CMV-positive, and had no GVHD. Part of the T cells may come from the graft donor. The CDR3 DNA follows: TGCAGCGTTGCACCATTCGGGAACGAGCAGTACTTC. The encoded protein is CSVAPFGNEQYF.